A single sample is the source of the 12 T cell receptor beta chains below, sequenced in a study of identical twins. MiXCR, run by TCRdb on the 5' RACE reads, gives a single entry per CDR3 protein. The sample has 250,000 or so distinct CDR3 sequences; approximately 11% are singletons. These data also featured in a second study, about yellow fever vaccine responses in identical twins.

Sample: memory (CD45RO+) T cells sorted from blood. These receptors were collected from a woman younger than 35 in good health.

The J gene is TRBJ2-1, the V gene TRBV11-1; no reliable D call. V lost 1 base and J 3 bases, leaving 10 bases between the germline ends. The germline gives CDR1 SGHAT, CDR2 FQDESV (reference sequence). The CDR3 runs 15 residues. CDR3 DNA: TGTGCCAGCAGCTTAGACTCCGACGGCTACAATGAGCAGTTCTTC. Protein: CASSLDSDGYNEQFF.

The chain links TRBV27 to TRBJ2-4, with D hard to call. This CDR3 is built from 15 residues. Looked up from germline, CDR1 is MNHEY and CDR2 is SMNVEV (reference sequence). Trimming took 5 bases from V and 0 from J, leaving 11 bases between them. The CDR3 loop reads CASSPGVIAKNIQYF. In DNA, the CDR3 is TGTGCCAGCAGTCCAGGCGTTATAGCCAAAAACATTCAGTACTTC.

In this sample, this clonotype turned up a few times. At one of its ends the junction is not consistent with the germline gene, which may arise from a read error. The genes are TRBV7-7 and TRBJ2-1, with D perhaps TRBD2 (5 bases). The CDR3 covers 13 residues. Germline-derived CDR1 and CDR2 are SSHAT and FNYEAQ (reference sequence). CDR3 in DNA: TGTGCTAGCAGCTTAACTAGTGCACACGAGCAGTTCTTC. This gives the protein CASSLTSAHEQFF.

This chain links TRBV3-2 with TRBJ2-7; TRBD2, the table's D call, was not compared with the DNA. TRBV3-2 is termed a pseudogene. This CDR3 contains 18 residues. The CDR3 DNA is TGTGCCCGCAGTTCATCGGGACTAGCGGGATATGGCCTCTACGAGCAGTACTTC. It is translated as CARSSSGLAGYGLYEQYF.

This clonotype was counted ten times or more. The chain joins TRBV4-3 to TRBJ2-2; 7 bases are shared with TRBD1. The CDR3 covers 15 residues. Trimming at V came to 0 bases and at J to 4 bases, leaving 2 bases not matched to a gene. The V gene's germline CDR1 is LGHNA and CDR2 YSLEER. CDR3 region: CASSQDRGSTGELFF. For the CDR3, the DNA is TGCGCCAGCAGCCAAGACAGGGGGTCCACCGGGGAGCTGTTTTTT.

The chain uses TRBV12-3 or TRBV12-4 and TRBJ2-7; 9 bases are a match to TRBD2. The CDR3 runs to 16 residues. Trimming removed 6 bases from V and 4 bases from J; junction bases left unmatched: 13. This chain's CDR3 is CASRINSGSVFYEQYF. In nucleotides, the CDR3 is TGTGCCAGCAGAATCAATAGCGGGAGCGTTTTTTACGAGCAGTACTTC.

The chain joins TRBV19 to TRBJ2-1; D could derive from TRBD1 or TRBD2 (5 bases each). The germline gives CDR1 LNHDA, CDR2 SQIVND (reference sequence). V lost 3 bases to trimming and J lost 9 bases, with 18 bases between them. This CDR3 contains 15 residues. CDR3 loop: CASSIPAREYGEQFF. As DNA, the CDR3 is TGTGCCAGTAGTATCCCGGCCAGGGAGTACGGTGAGCAGTTCTTC.

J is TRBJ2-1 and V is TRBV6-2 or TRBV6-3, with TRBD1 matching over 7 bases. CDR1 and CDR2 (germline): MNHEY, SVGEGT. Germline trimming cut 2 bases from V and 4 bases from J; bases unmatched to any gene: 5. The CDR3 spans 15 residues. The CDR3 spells CASSYALDRYNEQFF. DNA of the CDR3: TGTGCCAGCAGTTACGCCTTGGACAGGTACAATGAGCAGTTCTTC.

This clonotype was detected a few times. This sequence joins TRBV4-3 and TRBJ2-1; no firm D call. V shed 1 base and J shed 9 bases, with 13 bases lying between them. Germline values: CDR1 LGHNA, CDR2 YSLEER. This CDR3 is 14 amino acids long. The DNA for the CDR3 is TGCGCCAGCAGCCAAGTGGGCCTAGATTCTGAGCAGTTCTTC. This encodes CASSQVGLDSEQFF.

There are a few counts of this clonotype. In DNA form, the CDR3 reads TGTGCCAGCAGCTTTCCCGACAGGGCCCCTGGCTACACCTTC. Protein sequence: CASSFPDRAPGYTF. The genes are TRBV7-2 and TRBJ1-2; TRBD1 agrees at 7 bases. This CDR3 is built from 14 residues. Germline values: CDR1 SGHTA, CDR2 FQGNSA. J lost 7 bases, V lost 3 bases, and 8 bases had no gene match.

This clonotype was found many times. CDR3 DNA sequence: TGCAGCGTTATGCGGGGTGCGGGTAGCACAGATACGCAGTATTTT. Translating it yields CSVMRGAGSTDTQYF. The chain recombines TRBV29-1 with TRBJ2-3, with a tentative D call TRBD2 (6 bases). Germline CDR1 and CDR2: SQVTM and ANQGSEA. The CDR3 loop spans 15 amino acids. Trimming shortened V by 5 bases and J by 0 bases, and 15 bases separated the two germline ends.

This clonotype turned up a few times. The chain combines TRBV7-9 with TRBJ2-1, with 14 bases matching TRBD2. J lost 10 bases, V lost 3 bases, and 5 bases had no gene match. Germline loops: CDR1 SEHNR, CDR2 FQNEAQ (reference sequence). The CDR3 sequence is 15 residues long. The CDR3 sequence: CASSLTSGRVGEQFF. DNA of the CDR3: TGTGCCAGCAGCTTGACTAGCGGGAGGGTGGGGGAGCAGTTCTTC.